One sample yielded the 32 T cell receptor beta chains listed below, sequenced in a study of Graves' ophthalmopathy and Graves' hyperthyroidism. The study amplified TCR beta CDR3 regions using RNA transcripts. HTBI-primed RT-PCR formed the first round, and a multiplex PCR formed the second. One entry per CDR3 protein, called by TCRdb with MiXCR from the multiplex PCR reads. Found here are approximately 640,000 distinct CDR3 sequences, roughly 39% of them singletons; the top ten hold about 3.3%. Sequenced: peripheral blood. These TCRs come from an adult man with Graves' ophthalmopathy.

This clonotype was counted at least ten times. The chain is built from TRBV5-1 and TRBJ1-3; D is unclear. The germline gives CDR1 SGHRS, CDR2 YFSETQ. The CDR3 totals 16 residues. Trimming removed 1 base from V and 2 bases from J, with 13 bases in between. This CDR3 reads CASSLTQSLTGNTIYF. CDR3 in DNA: TGCGCCAGCAGCTTGACACAGTCTCTCACTGGAAACACCATATATTTT.

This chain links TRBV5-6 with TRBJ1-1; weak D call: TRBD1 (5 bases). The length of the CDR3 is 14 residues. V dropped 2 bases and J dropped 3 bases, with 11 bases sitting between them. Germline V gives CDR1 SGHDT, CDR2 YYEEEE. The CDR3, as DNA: TGTGCCAGCAGCTTTCGGCAAGGGGACACTGAAGCTTTCTTT. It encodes CASSFRQGDTEAFF.

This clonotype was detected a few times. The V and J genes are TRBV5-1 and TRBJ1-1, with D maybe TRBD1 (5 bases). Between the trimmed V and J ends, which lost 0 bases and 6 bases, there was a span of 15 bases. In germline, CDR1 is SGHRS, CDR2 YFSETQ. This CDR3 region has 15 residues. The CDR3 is CASSLAPGFTAEAFF. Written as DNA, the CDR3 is TGCGCCAGCAGCTTGGCCCCAGGGTTCACGGCTGAAGCTTTCTTT. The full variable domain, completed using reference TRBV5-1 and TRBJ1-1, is KAGVTQTPRYLIKTRGQQVTLSCSPISGHRSVSWYQQTPGQGLQFLFEYFSETQRNKGNFPGRFSGRQFSNSRSEMNVSTLELGDSALYLCASSLAPGFTAEAFFGQGTRLTVV.

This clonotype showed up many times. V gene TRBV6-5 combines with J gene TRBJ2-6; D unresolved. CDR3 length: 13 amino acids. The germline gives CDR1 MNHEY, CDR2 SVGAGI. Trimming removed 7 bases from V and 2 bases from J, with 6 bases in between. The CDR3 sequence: CASTNAGANVLTF. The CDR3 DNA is TGTGCCAGCACCAACGCTGGGGCCAACGTCCTGACTTTC.

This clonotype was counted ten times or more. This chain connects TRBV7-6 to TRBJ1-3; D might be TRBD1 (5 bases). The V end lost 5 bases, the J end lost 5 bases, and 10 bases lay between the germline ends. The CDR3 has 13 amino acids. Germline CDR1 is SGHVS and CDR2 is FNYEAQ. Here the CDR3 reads CASSQGLRNTIYF. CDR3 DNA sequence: TGTGCCAGCAGCCAGGGCCTCCGAAACACCATATATTTT.

The DNA of the CDR3 is TGTGCCAGCAGCCTAAGGACAGGGCTGCCGAACACCGGGGAGCTGTTTTTT. Translating it yields CASSLRTGLPNTGELFF. The J gene is TRBJ2-2, the V gene TRBV7-2; 8 nucleotides agree with TRBD1. The trim removed 5 bases at V and 0 bases at J, leaving 8 bases unmatched. Germline V gene lookup returns CDR1 SGHTA and CDR2 FQGNSA. The CDR3 is 17 amino acids. The full variable domain, completed using reference TRBV7-2 and TRBJ2-2, is GAGVSQSPSNKVTEKGKDVELRCDPISGHTALYWYRQSLGQGLEFLIYFQGNSAPDKSGLPSDRFSAERTGGSVSTLTIQRTQQEDSAVYLCASSLRTGLPNTGELFFGEGSRLTVL.

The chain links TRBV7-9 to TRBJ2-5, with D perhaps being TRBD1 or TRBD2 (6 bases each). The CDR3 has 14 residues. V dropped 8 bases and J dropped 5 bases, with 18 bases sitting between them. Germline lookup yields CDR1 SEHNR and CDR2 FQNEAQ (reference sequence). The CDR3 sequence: CASRPGGGWETQYF. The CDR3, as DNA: TGTGCCAGCCGCCCTGGAGGGGGGTGGGAGACCCAGTACTTC.

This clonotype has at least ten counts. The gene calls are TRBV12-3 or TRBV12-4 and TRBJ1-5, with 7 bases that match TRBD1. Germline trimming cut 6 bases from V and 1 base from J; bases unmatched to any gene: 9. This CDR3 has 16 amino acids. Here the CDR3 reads CASRPDRERSNQPQHF. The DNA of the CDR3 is TGTGCCAGCAGACCTGACAGGGAGCGGAGCAATCAGCCCCAGCATTTT.

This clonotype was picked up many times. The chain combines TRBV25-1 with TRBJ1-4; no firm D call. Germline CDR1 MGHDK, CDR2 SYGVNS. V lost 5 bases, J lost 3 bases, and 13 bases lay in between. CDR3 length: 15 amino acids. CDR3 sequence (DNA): TGTGCCAGCAGTCTCCTGACTGGGGCTAATGAAAAACTGTTTTTT. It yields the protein CASSLLTGANEKLFF.

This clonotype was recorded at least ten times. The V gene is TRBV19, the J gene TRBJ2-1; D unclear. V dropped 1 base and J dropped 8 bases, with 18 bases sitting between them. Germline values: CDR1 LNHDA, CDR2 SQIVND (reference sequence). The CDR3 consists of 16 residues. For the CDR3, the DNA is TGTGCCAGTAGTATAGTCCGGACGGCTAGTATGGATGAGCAGTTCTTC. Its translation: CASSIVRTASMDEQFF.

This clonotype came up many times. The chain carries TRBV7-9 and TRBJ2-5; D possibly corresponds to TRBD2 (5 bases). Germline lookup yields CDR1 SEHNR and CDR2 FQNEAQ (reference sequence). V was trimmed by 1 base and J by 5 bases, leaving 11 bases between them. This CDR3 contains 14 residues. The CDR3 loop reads CASSLVPSTETQYF. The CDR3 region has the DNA TGTGCCAGCAGCTTAGTCCCTAGCACCGAGACCCAGTACTTC.

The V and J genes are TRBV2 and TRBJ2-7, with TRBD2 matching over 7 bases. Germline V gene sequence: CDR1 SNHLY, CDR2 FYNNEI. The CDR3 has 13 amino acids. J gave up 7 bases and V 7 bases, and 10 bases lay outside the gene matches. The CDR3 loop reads CASTTRGWREQYF. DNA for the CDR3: TGTGCCAGCACAACGCGGGGGTGGCGGGAGCAGTACTTC.

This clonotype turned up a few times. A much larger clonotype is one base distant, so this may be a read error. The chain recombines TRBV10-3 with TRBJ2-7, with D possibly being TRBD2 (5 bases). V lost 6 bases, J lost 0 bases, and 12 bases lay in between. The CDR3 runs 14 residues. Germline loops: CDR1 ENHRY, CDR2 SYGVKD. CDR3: CAIRGGLSSYEQYF. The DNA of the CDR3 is TGTGCCATCAGGGGCGGGCTTAGCTCCTACGAGCAGTACTTC.

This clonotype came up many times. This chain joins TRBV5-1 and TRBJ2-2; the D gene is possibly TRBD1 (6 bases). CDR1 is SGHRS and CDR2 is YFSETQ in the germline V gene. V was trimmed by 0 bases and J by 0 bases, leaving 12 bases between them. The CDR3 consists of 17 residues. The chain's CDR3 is CASSLVPGGANTGELFF. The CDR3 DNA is TGCGCCAGCAGCTTGGTACCTGGGGGCGCGAACACCGGGGAGCTGTTTTTT.

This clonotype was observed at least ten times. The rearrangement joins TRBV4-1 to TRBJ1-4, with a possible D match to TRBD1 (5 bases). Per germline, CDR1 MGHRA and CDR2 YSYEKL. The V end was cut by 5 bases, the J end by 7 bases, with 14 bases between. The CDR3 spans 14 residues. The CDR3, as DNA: TGCGCCAGCAGCACACCGGGGCGACCTGAAAAACTGTTTTTT. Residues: CASSTPGRPEKLFF.

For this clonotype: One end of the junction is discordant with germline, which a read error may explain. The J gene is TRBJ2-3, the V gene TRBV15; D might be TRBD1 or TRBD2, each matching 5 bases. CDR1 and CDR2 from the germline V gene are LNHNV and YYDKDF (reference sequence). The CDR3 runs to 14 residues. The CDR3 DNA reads TGTGCCACCAGCAGAGGGGTTGGGGGAGATACGCGGTATTTT. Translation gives CATSRGVGGDTRYF.

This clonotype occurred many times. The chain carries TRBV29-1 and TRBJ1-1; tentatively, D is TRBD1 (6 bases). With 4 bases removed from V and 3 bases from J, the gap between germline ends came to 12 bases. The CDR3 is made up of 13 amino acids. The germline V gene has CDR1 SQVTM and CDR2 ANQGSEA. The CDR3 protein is CSVVGQGHTEAFF. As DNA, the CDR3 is TGCAGCGTTGTCGGCCAGGGGCACACTGAAGCTTTCTTT. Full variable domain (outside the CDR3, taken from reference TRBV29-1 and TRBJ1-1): SAVISQKPSRDICQRGTSLTIQCQVDSQVTMMFWYRQQPGQSLTLIATANQGSEATYESGFVIDKFPISRPNLTFSTLTVSNMSPEDSSIYLCSVVGQGHTEAFFGQGTRLTVV.

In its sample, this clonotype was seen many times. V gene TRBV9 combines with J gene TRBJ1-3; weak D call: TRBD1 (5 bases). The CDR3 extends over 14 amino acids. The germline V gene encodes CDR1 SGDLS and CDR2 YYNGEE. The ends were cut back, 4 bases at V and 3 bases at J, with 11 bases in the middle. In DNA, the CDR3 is TGTGCCAGCAGCCAGGACAATTATGGAAACACCATATATTTT. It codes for CASSQDNYGNTIYF. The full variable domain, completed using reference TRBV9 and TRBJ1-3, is DSGVTQTPKHLITATGQRVTLRCSPRSGDLSVYWYQQSLDQGLQFLIQYYNGEERAKGNILERFSAQQFPDLHSELNLSSLELGDSALYFCASSQDNYGNTIYFGEGSWLTVV.

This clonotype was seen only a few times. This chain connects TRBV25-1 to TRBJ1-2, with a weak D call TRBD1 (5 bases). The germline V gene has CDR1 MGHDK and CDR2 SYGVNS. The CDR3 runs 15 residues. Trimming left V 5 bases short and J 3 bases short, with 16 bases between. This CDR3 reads CASSFGREEDYGYTF. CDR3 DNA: TGTGCCAGCAGTTTTGGCAGGGAAGAGGACTATGGCTACACCTTC.

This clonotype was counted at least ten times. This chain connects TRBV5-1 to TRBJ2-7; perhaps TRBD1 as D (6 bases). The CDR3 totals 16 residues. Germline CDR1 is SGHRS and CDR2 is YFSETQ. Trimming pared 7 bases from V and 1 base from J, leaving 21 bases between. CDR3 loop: CASLEYRVNFSYEQYF. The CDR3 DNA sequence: TGCGCCAGCCTCGAATACAGGGTAAACTTTTCCTACGAGCAGTACTTC. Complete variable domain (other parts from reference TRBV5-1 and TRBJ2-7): KAGVTQTPRYLIKTRGQQVTLSCSPISGHRSVSWYQQTPGQGLQFLFEYFSETQRNKGNFPGRFSGRQFSNSRSEMNVSTLELGDSALYLCASLEYRVNFSYEQYFGPGTRLTVT.

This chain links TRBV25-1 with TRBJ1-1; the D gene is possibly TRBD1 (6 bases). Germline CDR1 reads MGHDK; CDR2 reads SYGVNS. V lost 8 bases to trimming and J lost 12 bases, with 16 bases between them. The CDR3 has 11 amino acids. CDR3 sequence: CASAVTGRTFF. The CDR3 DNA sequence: TGTGCCAGCGCGGTAACAGGGAGGACTTTCTTT.

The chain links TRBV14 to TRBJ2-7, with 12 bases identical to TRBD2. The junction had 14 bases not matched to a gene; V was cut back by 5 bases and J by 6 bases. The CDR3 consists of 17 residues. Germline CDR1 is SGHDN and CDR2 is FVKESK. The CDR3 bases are TGTGCCAGCAGCGGGCTAGCGGGGGGGCTTGGGTTCTCCGAGCAGTACTTC. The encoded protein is CASSGLAGGLGFSEQYF.

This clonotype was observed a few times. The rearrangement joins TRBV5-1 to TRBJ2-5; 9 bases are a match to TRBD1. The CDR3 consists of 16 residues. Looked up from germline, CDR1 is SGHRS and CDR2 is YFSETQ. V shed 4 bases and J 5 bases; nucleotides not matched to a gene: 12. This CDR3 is CASSPTGTGFAETQYF. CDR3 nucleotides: TGCGCCAGCAGCCCAACCGGGACAGGGTTTGCGGAGACCCAGTACTTC.

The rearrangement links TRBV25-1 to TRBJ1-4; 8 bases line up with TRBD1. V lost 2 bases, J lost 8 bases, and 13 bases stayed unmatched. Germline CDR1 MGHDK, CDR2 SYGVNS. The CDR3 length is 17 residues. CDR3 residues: CASSEVGGQGTVEKLFF. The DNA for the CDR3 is TGTGCCAGCAGTGAAGTGGGCGGACAGGGAACAGTCGAAAAACTGTTTTTT.

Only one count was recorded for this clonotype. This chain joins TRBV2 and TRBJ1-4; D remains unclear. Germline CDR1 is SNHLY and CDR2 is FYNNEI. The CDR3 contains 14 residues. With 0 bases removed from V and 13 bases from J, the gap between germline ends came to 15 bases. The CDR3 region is CASSEALPGGTLFF. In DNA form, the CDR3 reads TGTGCCAGCAGTGAAGCGCTTCCGGGAGGAACACTGTTTTTT.

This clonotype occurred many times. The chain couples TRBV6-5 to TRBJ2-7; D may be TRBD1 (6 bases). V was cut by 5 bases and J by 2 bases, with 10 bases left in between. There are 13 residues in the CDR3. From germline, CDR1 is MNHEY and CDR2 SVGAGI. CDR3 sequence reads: CASSVRDTYEQYF. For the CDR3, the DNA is TGTGCCAGCAGTGTACGGGACACCTACGAGCAGTACTTC.

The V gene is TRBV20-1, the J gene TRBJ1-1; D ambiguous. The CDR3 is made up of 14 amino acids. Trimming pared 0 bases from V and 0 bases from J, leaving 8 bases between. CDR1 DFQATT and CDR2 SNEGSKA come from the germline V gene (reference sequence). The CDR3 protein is CSARDAGMNTEAFF. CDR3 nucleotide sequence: TGCAGTGCTAGAGATGCCGGGATGAACACTGAAGCTTTCTTT.

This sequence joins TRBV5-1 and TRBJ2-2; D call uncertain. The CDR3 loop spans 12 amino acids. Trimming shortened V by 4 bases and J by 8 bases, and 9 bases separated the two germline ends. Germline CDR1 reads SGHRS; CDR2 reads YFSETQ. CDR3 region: CASSQTYGELFF. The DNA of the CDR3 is TGCGCCAGCAGCCAAACTTATGGGGAGCTGTTTTTT. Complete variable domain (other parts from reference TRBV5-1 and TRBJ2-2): KAGVTQTPRYLIKTRGQQVTLSCSPISGHRSVSWYQQTPGQGLQFLFEYFSETQRNKGNFPGRFSGRQFSNSRSEMNVSTLELGDSALYLCASSQTYGELFFGEGSRLTVL.

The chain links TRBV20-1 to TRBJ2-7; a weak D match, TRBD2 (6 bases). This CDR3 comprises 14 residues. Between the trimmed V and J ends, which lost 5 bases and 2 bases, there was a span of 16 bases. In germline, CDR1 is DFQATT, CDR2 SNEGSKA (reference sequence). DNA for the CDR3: TGCAGTGCTGCCCGCGGGACTTCCACCTACGAGCAGTACTTC. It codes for CSAARGTSTYEQYF.

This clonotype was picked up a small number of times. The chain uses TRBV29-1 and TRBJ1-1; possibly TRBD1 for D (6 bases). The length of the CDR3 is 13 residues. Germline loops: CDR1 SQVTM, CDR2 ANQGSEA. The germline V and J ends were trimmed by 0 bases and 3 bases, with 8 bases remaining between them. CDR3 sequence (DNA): TGCAGCGTTGAAGATAGGGGGTACACTGAAGCTTTCTTT. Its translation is CSVEDRGYTEAFF.

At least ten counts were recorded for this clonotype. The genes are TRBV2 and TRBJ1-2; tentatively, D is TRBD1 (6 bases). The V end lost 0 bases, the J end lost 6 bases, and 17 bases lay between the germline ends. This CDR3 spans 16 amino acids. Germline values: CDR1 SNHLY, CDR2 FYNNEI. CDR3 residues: CASSEALRYAGDGYTF. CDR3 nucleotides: TGTGCCAGCAGTGAAGCGCTTCGGTATGCAGGGGATGGCTACACCTTC.

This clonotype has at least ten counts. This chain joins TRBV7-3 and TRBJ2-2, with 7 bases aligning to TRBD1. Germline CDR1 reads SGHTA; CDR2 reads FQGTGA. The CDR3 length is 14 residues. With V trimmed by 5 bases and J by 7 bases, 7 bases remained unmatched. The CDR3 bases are TGTGCCAGCAGCACAGGGGCGCCGGGCGGGGAGCTGTTTTTT. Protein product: CASSTGAPGGELFF.